The present entry profiles one T cell receptor (beta chain) with its context. It has no known antigen specificity. Base qualities are not recorded, but no much larger clone differs from it by a single base. These data belong to a study of vaccination and CD4 T cells after COVID-19 (dated by TCRdb to the early 2020s). The study in broad terms: Convalescent patients had a positive SARS-CoV-2 result on nasal swab PCR, and of these patients, nine had mild disease and one had severe disease. Six males and four females were included in the convalescent cohort, with two Hispanic individuals, seven Caucasians, two Asians and one multiracial person represented. Participants received two doses of either the Pfizer-BioNTech BNT162b2 vaccine (n=8) or the Moderna mRNA-1273 vaccine (n=2). Post-COVID blood samples from convalescent patients were collected a median of roughly 100 days after diagnosis, with a range of about 35 to 161 days. Post-vaccine blood samples were taken a median of around 70 days after the second vaccine dose, with a range of about 13 to 250 days. Culture stimuli were overlapping spike peptide pools from SARS-CoV-2 and from the common cold coronaviruses HCoV-NL63, HCoV-OC43 and HCoV-229E. In control cultures, a CEFX viral epitope pool was used as positive control, an HIV-1 Nef peptide pool was used as negative control, or no peptide was added. The spike-specific CD4+ TCR repertoire was compared before and after mRNA vaccination in over 9 COVID-19 convalescent patients and a few infection-naive healthy vaccine recipients.

In the paper's terms, the treatment or condition label means: roughly 10-day PBMC culture with coronavirus spike peptide pools or control peptides (ViraFEST assay). The ViraFEST assay was used in the study, in which antigen-specific T cells were expanded with peptide pools and expanded clonotypes were subsequently identified by TCR sequencing. Positive SARS-CoV-2 PCR tests in the convalescent patients dated from March to December 2020, before Alpha, Beta and Delta variants emerged in the United States. Roughly 2.1 million PBMCs per well were cultured in IMDM with approximately 5% human AB serum and 8 to 10 IU/ml IL-2, plus 10 ug/ml peptide pools. Half of the culture medium was replaced with fresh IL-2-containing medium on days 3 and 7. After 9 to 11 days of culture, CD4+ T cells were isolated by negative selection with the EasySep CD4+ T cell isolation kit. Ficoll-Paque Plus gradient centrifugation was used to isolate PBMCs from whole blood, and the isolated PBMCs were then either used fresh or cryopreserved at -140C. Triplicate wells were generally used for each culture condition.

General conclusions and limits of the study: The median count of SARS-CoV-2-reactive clonotypes went up from 21 after infection to approximately 40 after vaccination, although the change was not significant. Of the vaccine-specific clones in convalescent patients, 304 of 307, or nearly all, reacted only to SARS-CoV-2 spike and did not cross-react with common cold coronaviruses. The number of convalescent patients in the study was relatively small, and the study did not examine early timepoints following natural infection. In convalescent patients, a median approximately 86% of post-vaccine SARS-CoV-2-reactive clones were detected only after vaccination, suggesting vaccine-specific priming.

V and J lose 0 bases and 4 bases, and a span of 17 bases separates them. The germline V gene supplies CDR1 SGHTA and CDR2 FQGNSA. There are 17 amino acids in the CDR3, from cysteine to phenylalanine inclusive. This entry keeps only the CDR3 DNA: 51 bases, framed from base 1. The library was obtained by PCR. At the Johns Hopkins FTIC core, DNA from the cultured CD4+ T cells underwent TCR sequencing with the Oncomine TCR Beta short-read assay. The QIAamp micro DNA kit was used to extract genomic DNA from the cultured CD4+ T cells. Oncomine TCR Beta libraries from cultured CD4+ T cells were pooled with unique dual indexes and sequenced on an Illumina iSeq 100. The study's processing was this. Non-productive sequences were removed, and CDR3s that did not start with C, did not end with F or W, or were shorter than 7 amino acids were discarded. The MANAFEST web application was used to identify antigen-specific clonotypes by comparing peptide-stimulated wells against reference wells and other culture wells. Positive clones required FDR below 0.05, an odds ratio above 5, and productive frequency above 0.1% in at least two of three replicate wells. A clonotype counted as cross-reactive if it showed significant expansion both in the SARS-CoV-2 spike wells and in at least one common cold coronavirus spike condition. Using R version 3.6.1, CDR3 homology was evaluated through Levenshtein distances (stringdist) along with unrooted phylogenetic trees (ape). TCRdb cleaned the public reads at Q25 with fastp, built clones with MiXCR and kept in-frame beta chains. Records with the same CDR3 protein are collapsed into one entry carrying the most frequent genes and DNA. The V and J calls were not made by the authors but by TCRdb's processing. The sample has roughly 24,000 distinct CDR3 sequences on record, over 60% of them singletons. The ten largest clones add up to less than 6% of the sample.

Sequencing used CD4+ T cells from blood, cultured in vitro. The TCR comes from a human donor who had recovered from COVID-19. The sequence links TRBV7-2 to TRBJ2-3; the D gene is possibly TRBD2, with 5 bases matching. The CDR3 protein is CASSLAVRASSADTQYF. The nucleotides are TGTGCCAGCAGCTTAGCAGTACGAGCTAGCTCAGCAGATACGCAGTATTTT.